What follows are 31 T cell receptor beta chains derived from one specimen sequenced in a study of T cell responses to AZD1222 COVID-19 vaccine (dated by TCRdb to the early 2020s). Receptor libraries were prepared by the immunoSEQ multiplex PCR assay. TCRdb re-hosts the immuneACCESS table, in-frame sequences only. Its copies lack some clones; in the studies checked, an unresolved V gene accounts for under half of them, and the cause for the rest is not known. This sample lists 70,000 to 90,000 clones; more than 70% were detected once. 2.2% of the sample comes from the top ten. What the time point label conveys for this sample: baseline before first vaccination. Sequencing was performed on peripheral blood, taken on day 0 of AZD1222 vaccination. All receptors come from an adult in good health.

CDR3 protein: CASGDRGSLSTDTQYF. For the CDR3, the DNA is TGTGCCAGCGGGGACAGGGGATCATTAAGCACAGATACGCAGTATTTT. The chain combines TRBV2 with TRBJ2-3, with TRBD1 matching over 10 bases. Per the germline V gene, CDR1 is SNHLY and CDR2 is FYNNEI. CDR3 length: 16 amino acids. V lost 8 bases, J lost 0 bases, and 8 bases stayed unmatched.

The genes are TRBV19 and TRBJ1-2; 7 bases agree with TRBD1. Germline assignment: CDR1 LNHDA and CDR2 SQIVND (reference sequence). J lost 4 bases, V lost 3 bases, and 8 bases had no gene match. CDR3 length: 15 residues. The CDR3 loop reads CASSIPQGKGYGYTF. CDR3 DNA sequence: TGTGCCAGTAGTATCCCACAGGGGAAGGGCTATGGCTACACCTTC.

This clone was seen once. The genes are TRBV4-2 and TRBJ1-4; tentatively, D is TRBD1 (6 bases). Germline lookup yields CDR1 LGHNA and CDR2 YNFKEQ. V gave up 5 bases and J gave up 7 bases, with 20 bases separating them. The CDR3 loop spans 16 amino acids. CDR3 amino acids: CASSYQERGGGEKLFF. The CDR3 nucleotides are TGTGCCAGCAGCTACCAGGAACGAGGGGGAGGTGAAAAACTGTTTTTT.

The genes are TRBV9 and TRBJ1-3; D uncertain. V was shortened by 5 bases and J by 4 bases, with 16 bases between the two germline ends. Germline values: CDR1 SGDLS, CDR2 YYNGEE. The CDR3 spans 15 residues. The CDR3 DNA follows: TGTGCCAGCAGAAAGGGCACCCAGGAAGGAAACACCATATATTTT. Its protein is CASRKGTQEGNTIYF. Drawing the rest from reference TRBV9 and TRBJ1-3, the complete variable domain is DSGVTQTPKHLITATGQRVTLRCSPRSGDLSVYWYQQSLDQGLQFLIQYYNGEERAKGNILERFSAQQFPDLHSELNLSSLELGDSALYFCASRKGTQEGNTIYFGEGSWLTVV.

This rearrangement joins TRBV15 to TRBJ2-5; TRBD2 matches 8 bases. The V gene's germline CDR1 is LNHNV and CDR2 YYDKDF (reference sequence). The CDR3 runs to 15 residues. V was pared by 2 bases and J by 4 bases, with 6 bases of the junction left unmatched. This chain's CDR3 is CATSRLTGGGETQYF. CDR3 DNA sequence: TGTGCCACCAGCAGACTCACCGGGGGGGGAGAGACCCAGTACTTC.

The chain employs TRBV13 and TRBJ2-7; possibly TRBD1 for D (6 bases). V was shortened by 2 bases and J by 3 bases, with 14 bases between the two germline ends. This CDR3 contains 15 residues. Germline V gene sequence: CDR1 PRHDT, CDR2 FYEKMQ (reference sequence). CDR3 region: CASSLRQGTIYEQYF. DNA of the CDR3: TGTGCCAGCAGCTTACGTCAGGGGACCATCTACGAGCAGTACTTC.

The genes are TRBV19 and TRBJ1-1; D perhaps matches TRBD1 (5 bases). There are 15 residues in the CDR3. Trimming left V 0 bases short and J 4 bases short, with 12 bases between. Germline V gene data show CDR1 as LNHDA and CDR2 as SQIVND (reference sequence). The CDR3 DNA sequence: TGTGCCAGTAGTATAGATGGCAGGGTGGGCACTGAAGCTTTCTTT. Translation gives CASSIDGRVGTEAFF.

The V gene is TRBV27, the J gene TRBJ2-1, with D perhaps matching TRBD1 (6 bases). CDR1 is MNHEY, CDR2 SMNVEV, per germline (reference sequence). This CDR3 has 17 amino acids. The V end lost 1 base, the J end lost 0 bases, and 13 bases lay between the germline ends. The CDR3 protein is CASSLFLTGSSYNEQFF. Here the CDR3 DNA reads TGTGCCAGCAGTTTATTTCTCACAGGGAGCTCCTACAATGAGCAGTTCTTC.

This chain links TRBV11-2 with TRBJ1-6; D may be TRBD1 (5 bases). V was cut by 4 bases and J by 7 bases, with 17 bases left in between. Germline V gene lookup returns CDR1 SGHAT and CDR2 FQNNGV. This CDR3 is 16 amino acids long. CDR3 sequence: CASSSFSGRGNSPLHF. In DNA form, the CDR3 reads TGTGCCAGCAGCTCCTTTTCGGGACGGGGGAATTCACCCCTCCACTTT.

CDR3 region: CASSDRSSYEQYF. In nucleotides, the CDR3 is TGTGCCAGCTCAGATAGGTCCTCCTACGAGCAGTACTTC. V is TRBV18 and J is TRBJ2-7; D not resolved. Germline V gene data show CDR1 as KGHSH and CDR2 as LQKENI. This CDR3 is 13 amino acids long. V was trimmed by 5 bases and J by 0 bases, leaving 8 bases between them. Full variable domain (missing parts from reference TRBV18 and TRBJ2-7): NAGVMQNPRHLVRRRGQEARLRCSPMKGHSHVYWYRQLPEEGLKFMVYLQKENIIDESGMPKERFSAEFPKEGPSILRIQQVVRGDSAAYFCASSDRSSYEQYFGPGTRLTVT.

The chain links TRBV2 to TRBJ1-1, with D possibly TRBD1 on 5 matching bases. This CDR3 contains 15 residues. CDR1 SNHLY and CDR2 FYNNEI come from the germline V gene. V lost 1 base and J lost 7, with 16 bases in between. The CDR3 is CASSEGGTGRGEAFF. The CDR3 DNA is TGTGCCAGCAGTGAAGGGGGAACAGGTCGGGGTGAAGCTTTCTTT.

The J gene is TRBJ2-4, the V gene TRBV7-2; weak D call: TRBD2 (6 bases). This CDR3 comprises 15 residues. V lost 4 bases and J 5 bases, leaving 15 bases between the germline ends. Germline V gene sequence: CDR1 SGHTA, CDR2 FQGNSA. Written as DNA, the CDR3 is TGTGCCAGCAGCTCCGGGGGAAGAATAGAAAACATTCAGTACTTC. Translation gives CASSSGGRIENIQYF.

The chain has TRBV6-2 or TRBV6-3 and TRBJ1-5; TRBD1 aligns across 9 bases. This CDR3 is 17 amino acids long. Looked up from germline, CDR1 is MNHEY and CDR2 is SVGEGT. The J segment lost 6 bases and the V segment lost 2 bases, leaving 11 bases of the junction unmatched. The CDR3 DNA is TGTGCCAGCAGTTACCCGACCCGCGGGACAGGGCTTCAGCCCCAGCATTTT. Translation: CASSYPTRGTGLQPQHF.

The V gene is TRBV4-3, the J gene TRBJ2-4, with D unclear. Germline V CDR1 and CDR2: LGHNA, YSLEER. Trimming removed 3 bases at V and 6 bases at J, with 15 bases between. This CDR3 comprises 15 residues. CDR3 in DNA: TGCGCCAGCAGCCAGGACCCCCGTTATGGAAACATTCAGTACTTC. Its protein is CASSQDPRYGNIQYF.

V is TRBV2 and J is TRBJ2-5; TRBD2 might be the D (6 bases). The CDR3 runs to 15 residues. Germline V gives CDR1 SNHLY, CDR2 FYNNEI. V was cut by 7 bases and J by 4 bases, with 19 bases left in between. CDR3 sequence (DNA): TGTGCCAGCACGGGTGAGGAGGGGATGCGAGAGACCCAGTACTTC. This encodes CASTGEEGMRETQYF.

This clone came up a few times. V usage is TRBV7-2 and J usage is TRBJ1-4; weak D call: TRBD1 (6 bases). Trimming took off 7 bases at V and 8 bases at J, with 17 bases between the two ends. Germline V gene data show CDR1 as SGHTA and CDR2 as FQGNSA. The CDR3 length is 14 residues. CDR3 sequence: CASTAGVGYEKLFF. CDR3 coding DNA: TGTGCCAGCACCGCAGGGGTGGGATACGAAAAACTGTTTTTT.

The chain combines TRBV19 with TRBJ2-7; a possible D gene is TRBD1 (5 bases). This CDR3 contains 13 residues. Between the trimmed V and J ends, which lost 4 bases and 2 bases, there was a span of 9 bases. Germline values: CDR1 LNHDA, CDR2 SQIVND (reference sequence). The DNA of the CDR3 is TGTGCCAGTAGTAAGGAAGGGGCCTACGAGCAGTACTTC. It codes for CASSKEGAYEQYF.

This clone was detected once. The CDR3 spells CASKSQPIYNTEAFF. The DNA of the CDR3 is TGTGCCAGTAAGAGTCAGCCGATATACAACACTGAAGCTTTCTTT. The chain recombines TRBV19 with TRBJ1-1; D gene unclear. The V end lost 7 bases, the J end lost 2 bases, and 17 bases lay between the germline ends. The germline V gene encodes CDR1 LNHDA and CDR2 SQIVND (reference sequence). This CDR3 is built from 15 residues. Full variable domain (remainder filled in from reference TRBV19 and TRBJ1-1): DGGITQSPKYLFRKEGQNVTLSCEQNLNHDAMYWYRQDPGQGLRLIYYSQIVNDFQKGDIAEGYSVSREKKESFPLTVTSAQKNPTAFYLCASKSQPIYNTEAFFGQGTRLTVV.

The chain carries TRBV5-1 and TRBJ1-1; 7 nucleotides align to TRBD1. V shed 3 bases and J 1 base; nucleotides not matched to a gene: 0. CDR3 length: 13 amino acids. Germline lookup yields CDR1 SGHRS and CDR2 YFSETQ. The CDR3 DNA reads TGCGCCAGCAGCTGGGACAGGAACACTGAAGCTTTCTTT. Protein: CASSWDRNTEAFF. Filled out from reference TRBV5-1 and TRBJ1-1, the complete variable domain reads KAGVTQTPRYLIKTRGQQVTLSCSPISGHRSVSWYQQTPGQGLQFLFEYFSETQRNKGNFPGRFSGRQFSNSRSEMNVSTLELGDSALYLCASSWDRNTEAFFGQGTRLTVV.

This chain uses TRBV27 with TRBJ1-5; 11 bases align to TRBD1. V was clipped by 5 bases and J by 6 bases; unmatched bases: 18. CDR1 is MNHEY, CDR2 SMNVEV, per germline (reference sequence). The CDR3 has 19 residues. CDR3 sequence: CASSPLRGQGAGRSQPQHF. CDR3 nucleotide sequence: TGTGCCAGCAGTCCCCTAAGAGGACAGGGGGCTGGTCGGAGTCAGCCCCAGCATTTT.

The rearrangement links TRBV2 to TRBJ1-3, with TRBD1 matching 8 bases. Germline V gives CDR1 SNHLY, CDR2 FYNNEI. J was trimmed by 10 bases and V by 7 bases; bases with no gene match: 21. The CDR3 runs to 17 residues. The CDR3 loop is CASKPPGQGLGLKTIYF. The CDR3 DNA reads as TGTGCCAGCAAGCCGCCCGGACAGGGTCTGGGGCTCAAGACCATATATTTT. Based on the CDR3 plus reference TRBV2 and TRBJ1-3, the full variable domain is EPEVTQTPSHQVTQMGQEVILRCVPISNHLYFYWYRQILGQKVEFLVSFYNNEISEKSEIFDDQFSVERPDGSNFTLKIRSTKLEDSAMYFCASKPPGQGLGLKTIYFGEGSWLTVV.

The rearrangement joins TRBV7-8 to TRBJ1-5; D uncertain. Trimming removed 3 bases at V and 7 bases at J, with 7 bases between. CDR3 length: 12 residues. The germline V gene has CDR1 SGHVS and CDR2 FQNEAQ. In nucleotides, the CDR3 is TGTGCCAGCAGCTTTGAGCTACAGCCCCAGCATTTT. Amino acid sequence: CASSFELQPQHF.

The gene calls are TRBV19 and TRBJ2-1; the D gene is possibly TRBD2 (5 bases). Per germline, CDR1 LNHDA and CDR2 SQIVND (reference sequence). Deletions cut 5 bases from V and 0 bases from J, with 11 bases between. CDR3 size: 15 residues. CDR3 DNA sequence: TGTGCCAGTAGTTCGGGCGGGTACTCCTACAATGAGCAGTTCTTC. Translating gives CASSSGGYSYNEQFF. Full variable domain (missing parts from reference TRBV19 and TRBJ2-1): DGGITQSPKYLFRKEGQNVTLSCEQNLNHDAMYWYRQDPGQGLRLIYYSQIVNDFQKGDIAEGYSVSREKKESFPLTVTSAQKNPTAFYLCASSSGGYSYNEQFFGPGTRLTVL.

The chain combines TRBV7-8 with TRBJ1-5; D remains ambiguous. Trimming cost V 1 base and J 5 bases, with 6 bases left between them. Germline CDR1 reads SGHVS; CDR2 reads FQNEAQ. This CDR3 region has 13 residues. DNA for the CDR3: TGTGCCAGCAGCTTAGACAGAGATCAGCCCCAGCATTTT. The encoded protein is CASSLDRDQPQHF. Complete variable domain (other parts from reference TRBV7-8 and TRBJ1-5): GAGVSQSPRYKVAKRGQDVALRCDPISGHVSLFWYQQALGQGPEFLTYFQNEAQLDKSGLPSDRFFAERPEGSVSTLKIQRTQQEDSAVYLCASSLDRDQPQHFGDGTRLSIL.

The genes are TRBV7-9 and TRBJ1-3; D not resolved. The CDR3 is made up of 16 amino acids. Germline V lookup: CDR1 SEHNR, CDR2 FQNEAQ (reference sequence). V gave up 0 bases and J gave up 4 bases, with 13 bases separating them. CDR3 residues: CASSLAFVTAGNTIYF. For the CDR3, the DNA is TGTGCCAGCAGCTTAGCGTTTGTTACAGCAGGAAACACCATATATTTT.

V usage is TRBV19 and J usage is TRBJ2-5; 12 nucleotides agree with TRBD1. The CDR3 contains 16 residues. Trimming took 6 bases from V and 5 from J; bases not matched to a gene: 10. From germline, CDR1 is LNHDA and CDR2 SQIVND (reference sequence). Here the CDR3 DNA reads TGTGCCAGTAGCCCGATGGGGACAGGGGGCAGGGAGACCCAGTACTTC. It is translated as CASSPMGTGGRETQYF.

The chain's CDR3 is CASNDPNSYEQYF. DNA of the CDR3: TGTGCCAGTAACGACCCGAATTCCTACGAGCAGTACTTC. The rearrangement joins TRBV27 to TRBJ2-7; D gene unclear. Germline loops: CDR1 MNHEY, CDR2 SMNVEV (reference sequence). The CDR3 is 13 amino acids. V was trimmed by 9 bases and J by 1 base, leaving 13 bases between them.

The chain couples TRBV20-1 to TRBJ1-2; D gene ambiguous. V was pared by 5 bases and J by 8 bases, with 12 bases between. The CDR3 spans 11 residues. In germline, CDR1 is DFQATT, CDR2 SNEGSKA (reference sequence). The CDR3 region is CSAGPAGGYTF. Written as DNA, the CDR3 is TGCAGTGCTGGACCCGCGGGAGGCTACACCTTC.

This rearrangement joins TRBV5-1 to TRBJ2-7; possibly TRBD1 for D (5 bases). The CDR3 covers 14 residues. Between the trimmed V and J ends, which lost 0 bases and 3 bases, there was a span of 10 bases. Per germline, CDR1 SGHRS and CDR2 YFSETQ. The CDR3 DNA reads as TGCGCCAGCAGCTTGGAGACAGTGAACTACGAGCAGTACTTC. Translating it yields CASSLETVNYEQYF.

The J gene is TRBJ2-5, the V gene TRBV5-1, with TRBD1 matching 9 bases. The V segment lost 0 bases and the J segment 2 bases; nucleotides outside the gene matches: 2. The CDR3 loop spans 15 amino acids. The germline V gene encodes CDR1 SGHRS and CDR2 YFSETQ. For the CDR3, the DNA is TGCGCCAGCAGCTTGGGGGGACAGGGACAAGAGACCCAGTACTTC. This codes for CASSLGGQGQETQYF.

J is TRBJ1-2 and V is TRBV3-1 (or the pseudogene TRBV3-2); no firm D call. This CDR3 region has 15 residues. From germline, CDR1 is LGHDT and CDR2 YNNKEL (reference sequence). V gave up 0 bases and J gave up 5 bases, with 13 bases separating them. Here the CDR3 reads CASSQDLRLGYGYTF. CDR3 nucleotides: TGTGCCAGCAGCCAAGATCTAAGGTTGGGGTATGGCTACACCTTC.